Below, 15 T cell receptor beta chains from the same sample are listed, as sequenced in a study of molecular identifiers for immune sequencing clone quantification. TCRdb re-analysed the PCR reads in MiXCR, keeping a single row per CDR3 protein. In the table there are around 480,000 distinct CDR3 sequences, about 25% of which are singletons. Sequencing was performed on naive CD8+ T cells from blood, with Jurkat cell RNA spiked in. As to subset: FACS-sorted CD8+CD4-CCR7+CD45RA+ naive T cells. The receptors come from a human donor in good health. Some libraries in this study had Jurkat cell RNA spiked in.

In this sample, this clonotype turned up many times. The chain has TRBV20-1 and TRBJ1-4, with a weak D call TRBD1 (5 bases). Germline assignment: CDR1 DFQATT and CDR2 SNEGSKA (reference sequence). This CDR3 contains 17 residues. Trimming took 0 bases from V and 0 from J, leaving 14 bases between them. The CDR3 DNA reads as TGCAGTGCTAGAGATGAAGGGGACCATTCAACTAATGAAAAACTGTTTTTT. It translates to CSARDEGDHSTNEKLFF.

Worth noting for this clonotype: A read error may explain this, as a much larger clone is one base away. The rearrangement links TRBV28 to TRBJ2-6, with 9 bases lining up with TRBD1. Germline assignment: CDR1 MDHEN and CDR2 SYDVKM. The CDR3 length is 19 residues. J lost 0 bases, V lost 1 base, and 7 bases had no gene match. This chain's CDR3 is CASSLYPGTGHSGANVLTF. The DNA of the CDR3 is TGTGCCAGCAGTTTATATCCAGGGACAGGGCACTCTGGGGCCAACGTCCTGACTTTC.

This clonotype was seen at least ten times. V usage is TRBV7-2 and J usage is TRBJ1-1; tentatively, D is TRBD1 (6 bases). The CDR3 runs to 14 residues. The germline gives CDR1 SGHTA, CDR2 FQGNSA. Between the trimmed V and J ends, which lost 5 bases and 0 bases, there was a span of 10 bases. The CDR3 DNA sequence: TGTGCCAGCAGCGCCGACAGGATGAACACTGAAGCTTTCTTT. It translates to CASSADRMNTEAFF.

V and J are TRBV6-1 and TRBJ2-7; TRBD2 matches 7 bases. The ends lost 6 bases at V and 0 bases at J; junction bases unmatched: 8. The germline gives CDR1 MNHNS, CDR2 SASEGT. CDR3 size: 15 residues. The CDR3 region is CASRVRDYSSYEQYF. CDR3 in DNA: TGTGCCAGCAGAGTCCGGGACTACTCCTCCTACGAGCAGTACTTC.

The chain combines TRBV5-5 with TRBJ2-1, with a weak D call TRBD1 (5 bases). Per germline, CDR1 SGHKS and CDR2 YYEKEE (reference sequence). Trimming shortened V by 4 bases and J by 0 bases, and 17 bases separated the two germline ends. The CDR3 is 17 residues long. The CDR3 region is CASSHTGKSSSYNEQFF. In DNA form, the CDR3 reads TGTGCCAGCAGCCATACAGGAAAAAGTAGCTCCTACAATGAGCAGTTCTTC.

This clonotype was picked up many times. The rearrangement uses TRBV2 and TRBJ2-7, with a possible D match to TRBD2 (5 bases). Trimming took off 8 bases at V and 1 base at J, with 21 bases between the two ends. The CDR3 covers 16 residues. Germline values: CDR1 SNHLY, CDR2 FYNNEI. The CDR3 region has the DNA TGTGCCAGCGCACCGGGTAGCGTGGCCCCGTCCTACGAGCAGTACTTC. Translating gives CASAPGSVAPSYEQYF.

Remarks on this clonotype: This may be a read error, as it is one base from a much larger clone. V and J are TRBV7-6 and TRBJ1-5, with D unresolved. The germline V gene encodes CDR1 SGHVS and CDR2 FNYEAQ. V was clipped by 0 bases and J by 7 bases, with 13 bases between them. The CDR3 has 15 residues. CDR3 bases: TGTGCCAGCAGCTTAGCCGTAGGGTTCAGGCAGCCCCAGCATTTT. Translation: CASSLAVGFRQPQHF. Using reference TRBV7-6 and TRBJ1-5 for the parts outside the CDR3, the full variable domain is GAGVSQSPRYKVTKRGQDVALRCDPISGHVSLYWYRQALGQGPEFLTYFNYEAQQDKSGLPNDRFSAERPEGSISTLTIQRTEQRDSAMYRCASSLAVGFRQPQHFGDGTRLSIL.

On this clonotype: The final CDR3 position lacks the conserved phenylalanine or tryptophan, pointing to a likely read error. This chain links TRBV13 with TRBJ2-5; D gene uncertain. This CDR3 contains 15 residues. CDR1 is PRHDT, CDR2 FYEKMQ, per germline (reference sequence). The V gene lost 0 bases and the J gene lost 5 bases, with 13 bases spanning the gap. The CDR3 region is CASSLGGWSSETQYI. The DNA for the CDR3 is TGTGCCAGCAGCTTAGGCGGGTGGTCGTCGGAGACCCAGTACATC.

The chain combines TRBV7-2 with TRBJ2-4; 7 bases match TRBD2. The V segment lost 5 bases and the J segment 0 bases; nucleotides outside the gene matches: 13. The CDR3 has 18 residues. CDR1 SGHTA and CDR2 FQGNSA come from the germline V gene. The CDR3 sequence is CASSQEILAPIAKNIQYF. As DNA, the CDR3 is TGTGCCAGCAGCCAAGAAATACTAGCGCCCATAGCCAAAAACATTCAGTACTTC.

This clonotype was seen just once. This chain connects TRBV7-2 to TRBJ2-3, with 7 bases identical to TRBD1. The CDR3 is 15 residues long. Germline CDR1 and CDR2: SGHTA and FQGNSA. The trim removed 5 bases at V and 1 base at J, leaving 6 bases unmatched. Here the CDR3 reads CASSILTGGTDTQYF. DNA for the CDR3: TGTGCCAGCAGCATACTAACAGGGGGCACAGATACGCAGTATTTT.

About this clonotype: With a much larger clone just one base away, this may be a read error. The genes are TRBV6-2 or TRBV6-3 and TRBJ1-5, with TRBD1 as a possible D gene (6 bases). Looked up from germline, CDR1 is MNHEY and CDR2 is SVGEGT. This CDR3 has 12 residues. CDR3 sequence reads: CASSDGGQPRHF. CDR3 nucleotides: TGTGCCAGCAGCGACGGGGGGCAGCCCCGGCATTTT.

This clonotype came up a few times. The chain links TRBV30 to TRBJ1-5; 7 bases are shared with TRBD1. CDR1 and CDR2 (germline): GTSNPN, SVGIG (reference sequence). V dropped 2 bases and J dropped 2; count of bases not matched to a gene: 9. The length of the CDR3 is 16 residues. In DNA form, the CDR3 reads TGTGCCTGGAGTACGAAGAGGGGGCACGGCAATCAGCCCCAGCATTTT. Amino acids: CAWSTKRGHGNQPQHF. The whole variable domain, filled in from reference TRBV30 and TRBJ1-5, reads SQTIHQWPATLVQPVGSPLSLECTVEGTSNPNLYWYRQAAGRGLQLLFYSVGIGQISSEVPQNLSASRPQDRQFILSSKKLLLSDSGFYLCAWSTKRGHGNQPQHFGDGTRLSIL.

The table lists this clonotype with a few counts. The V call is TRBV27, the J call TRBJ2-5; D gene unclear. The CDR3 contains 13 residues. Trimming took 0 bases from V and 6 from J, leaving 8 bases between them. Germline-derived CDR1 and CDR2 are MNHEY and SMNVEV (reference sequence). The chain's CDR3 is CASSLSSSQTQYF. The DNA for the CDR3 is TGTGCCAGCAGTTTATCGAGCAGCCAGACCCAGTACTTC.

In regard to this clonotype: A much larger clone is a single base away; this may be a read error. This chain links TRBV20-1 with TRBJ2-4, with D possibly matching TRBD2 (6 bases). Germline V CDR1 and CDR2: DFQATT, SNEGSKA (reference sequence). The CDR3 is 15 residues long. The V end lost 6 bases, the J end lost 5 bases, and 20 bases lay between the germline ends. CDR3 coding DNA: TGCAGTGCCACCACGCTAGCGCCTGACGAAAACATTCAGTACTTC. It yields the protein CSATTLAPDENIQYF.

This clonotype showed up many times. This chain uses TRBV12-3 or TRBV12-4 with TRBJ1-1; tentatively, D is TRBD1 (6 bases). This CDR3 region has 12 residues. Trimming removed 7 bases at V and 4 bases at J, with 10 bases between. In DNA, the CDR3 is TGTGCCAGCACTCAGGGGAGCACTGAAGCTTTCTTT. It codes for CASTQGSTEAFF.